This T cell receptor (beta chain) was captured in a study of T cells expressing NK-cell markers. The CDR3 is made up of 14 amino acids. CDR1 is SGHRS, CDR2 YFSETQ, per germline. TCRdb reprocessed the 5' RACE reads; each CDR3 protein has one entry and no DNA is given. Its clone listing holds about 380,000 distinct CDR3 sequences. Sequencing input: blood T cells: a sorted CD56 or NKG2C T cell subset, CD4+ or CD8+ T cells, or bulk PBMC T cells (not recorded which). This TCR came from a man aged 18-75 years in good health. This chain joins TRBV5-1 and TRBJ2-1; as DNA is missing, the TRBD2 call by TCRdb cannot be tested. CDR3 residues: CASSLLGGHNEQFF.